The 28 T cell receptor beta chains reported below all come from one sample, sequenced in a study of molecular identifiers for immune sequencing clone quantification. TCRdb recomputed calls from the PCR reads with MiXCR, one row per CDR3 protein. This sample has about 320,000 distinct CDR3 sequences; 24% occur once, and the top ten carry 0.74%. Sequencing was performed on naive CD8+ T cells from blood, with Jurkat cell RNA spiked in. Subset: FACS-sorted CD8+CD4-CCR7+CD45RA+ naive T cells. These receptors all come from a human donor in good health. Some libraries in this study had Jurkat cell RNA spiked in.

On this clonotype itself: A much larger clonotype is one base distant, so this may be a read error. The chain uses TRBV6-6 and TRBJ1-4; D is uncertain. Germline CDR1 MNHNY, CDR2 SVGAGI (reference sequence). The CDR3 is 14 amino acids. The CDR3 loop reads CASSYVSTNENLFF. The CDR3, as DNA: TGTGCCAGCAGTTATGTTTCAACTAATGAAAACCTGTTTTTT.

As to this clonotype: This may stem from a read error, because a much larger clone lies one nucleotide away. The CDR3 protein is CASSIGTSGTDSQYF. The CDR3 DNA reads as TGTGCCAGCAGCATCGGGACTAGCGGCACAGATTCGCAGTATTTT. The J gene is TRBJ2-3, the V gene TRBV7-9; 11 positions agree with TRBD2. Germline V gene lookup returns CDR1 SEHNR and CDR2 FQNEAQ (reference sequence). This CDR3 is built from 15 residues.

The rearrangement joins TRBV13 to TRBJ1-1, with D uncertain. Germline-derived CDR1 and CDR2 are PRHDT and FYEKMQ (reference sequence). The CDR3 is made up of 16 amino acids. Trimming removed 0 bases from V and 5 bases from J, with 16 bases in between. CDR3 DNA: TGTGCCAGCAGCTTAGGACCGGGAAGCCCGACTACTGAAGCTTTCTTT. Translated, it gives CASSLGPGSPTTEAFF.

Details on this clonotype: The CDR3 end shows no conserved phenylalanine or tryptophan, and so a read error is likely. The rearrangement joins TRBV5-1 to TRBJ2-3; the D is unclear. CDR3 size: 15 residues. Germline CDR1 reads SGHRS; CDR2 reads YFSETQ. Trimming took 4 bases from V and 2 from J, leaving 14 bases between them. The CDR3 DNA reads TGCGCCAGCAGCGTAGTAGCCCTAAACACAGATACGCAGTATCTT. It is translated as CASSVVALNTDTQYL.

V usage is TRBV6-2 or TRBV6-3 and J usage is TRBJ2-1, with unresolved D. This CDR3 is built from 18 residues. With 3 bases removed from V and 7 bases from J, the gap between germline ends came to 25 bases. CDR1 MNHEY and CDR2 SVGEGT come from the germline V gene. The chain's CDR3 is CASSYIGVRQVLENEQFF. CDR3 bases: TGTGCCAGCAGTTATATAGGAGTGCGGCAGGTATTGGAAAATGAGCAGTTCTTC.

This chain uses TRBV7-9 with TRBJ2-1, with 11 bases fitting TRBD1. CDR1 and CDR2 from the germline V gene are SEHNR and FQNEAQ (reference sequence). The CDR3 totals 15 residues. The J segment lost 7 bases and the V segment lost 3 bases, leaving 5 bases of the junction unmatched. CDR3 nucleotide sequence: TGTGCCAGCAGCTTCCGACGGGACAGGGGGAATGAGCAGTTCTTC. Its protein is CASSFRRDRGNEQFF. The variable domain in full, with the rest retrieved from reference TRBV7-9 and TRBJ2-1, is DTGVSQNPRHKITKRGQNVTFRCDPISEHNRLYWYRQTLGQGPEFLTYFQNEAQLEKSRLLSDRFSAERPKGSFSTLEIQRTEQGDSAMYLCASSFRRDRGNEQFFGPGTRLTVL.

With regard to this clonotype: A much larger clone sits a single nucleotide away, making a read error possible. The chain uses TRBV20-1 and TRBJ2-7, with 9 bases fitting TRBD2. The V gene end was trimmed by 7 bases and the J gene end by 7 bases; junction bases not matched to a gene: 11. Germline CDR1 reads DFQATT; CDR2 reads SNEGSKA (reference sequence). The CDR3 sequence is 13 residues long. Written as DNA, the CDR3 is TGCAGTGTCAGATTAGCGGGGGACTTGGAGCAGTACTTC. Translation: CSVRLAGDLEQYF.

Concerning this clonotype: With a much larger clone just one base away, this may be a read error. CDR3 sequence: CASSTGLALQETQYF. The CDR3 coding sequence is TGTGCCAGCAGTACGGGACTAGCGCTCCAAGAGACCCAGTACTTC. V is TRBV2 and J is TRBJ2-5; TRBD2 matches 10 bases. The germline gives CDR1 SNHLY, CDR2 FYNNEI. Germline trimming cut 5 bases from V and 1 base from J; bases unmatched to any gene: 4. The CDR3 consists of 15 residues.

This clonotype occurred a few times. The gene calls are TRBV15 and TRBJ1-5; a possible D gene is TRBD1 (5 bases). Germline CDR1 LNHNV, CDR2 YYDKDF (reference sequence). The CDR3 runs to 14 residues. The V gene lost 1 base and the J gene lost 10 bases, with 14 bases spanning the gap. In nucleotides, the CDR3 is TGTGCCACCAGCAGAGGCCTCGGGGCTCTCCCCCAGCATTTT. It encodes CATSRGLGALPQHF.

This clonotype was seen only a few times. V is TRBV4-2 and J is TRBJ2-1, with unresolved D. Deletions cut 0 bases from V and 10 bases from J, with 7 bases between. CDR3 length: 12 amino acids. Germline-derived CDR1 and CDR2 are LGHNA and YNFKEQ. CDR3 region: CASSQDSWEQFF. The CDR3 bases are TGTGCCAGCAGCCAAGATTCCTGGGAGCAGTTCTTC.

The sample holds a few counts of this clonotype. The chain has TRBV7-6 and TRBJ2-7; TRBD1 aligns across 8 bases. The J segment lost 3 bases and the V segment lost 3 bases, leaving 16 bases of the junction unmatched. This CDR3 is 18 amino acids long. Germline values: CDR1 SGHVS, CDR2 FNYEAQ. The CDR3 loop reads CASSFGTGDTSLIYEQYF. The CDR3 DNA reads as TGTGCCAGCAGCTTTGGGACAGGCGATACCTCCCTAATCTACGAGCAGTACTTC.

Points on this clonotype: One junction end disagrees with the germline gene, perhaps due to a read error. The V call is TRBV12-3 or TRBV12-4, the J call TRBJ1-1; 9 nucleotides match TRBD1. This CDR3 is built from 14 residues. The CDR3 DNA is TGTGCCGGCAGTTCCGCCGACAGGGGGGTTAAAGCTTTCTTT. This sequence encodes CAGSSADRGVKAFF.

This chain joins TRBV6-5 and TRBJ1-1, with unresolved D. With 7 bases removed from V and 6 bases from J, the gap between germline ends came to 9 bases. The CDR3 consists of 11 residues. Per germline, CDR1 MNHEY and CDR2 SVGAGI. The CDR3 DNA reads as TGTGCCAGCACCTTAGGACCTGAAGCTTTCTTT. Residues: CASTLGPEAFF.

Details on this clonotype: A read error may be the cause here, since a much bigger clone is one base away. The CDR3 DNA reads as TGTGCCAGCTCACCGCACGGGACAAGTTACAATGAGCAGTTCTTC. Protein: CASSPHGTSYNEQFF. This chain uses TRBV18 with TRBJ2-1; weak D call: TRBD1 (6 bases). CDR1 is KGHSH and CDR2 is LQKENI in the germline V gene. The CDR3 has 15 amino acids. Deletions cut 3 bases from V and 4 bases from J, with 13 bases between.

A note on this clonotype: The junction shows a germline mismatch at one end, possibly a read error. This chain uses TRBV28 with TRBJ2-7, with a possible D match to TRBD1 (6 bases). CDR3 length: 17 residues. Germline CDR1 is MDHEN and CDR2 is SYDVKM. Here the CDR3 reads CASTSLLGGPAAYAQYF. The DNA of the CDR3 is TGTGCCAGCACCTCACTCCTAGGGGGACCCGCCGCCTACGCGCAGTACTTC.

This clonotype was seen more than once but under ten times. The CDR3 coding sequence is TGTGCCAGCAGCCCGTTTGCGGGACCCACCGGGGAGCTGTTTTTT. Translated, it gives CASSPFAGPTGELFF. This rearrangement joins TRBV5-6 to TRBJ2-2, with D perhaps TRBD2 (6 bases). The CDR3 length is 15 residues. Germline V gene data show CDR1 as SGHDT and CDR2 as YYEEEE. V lost 4 bases, J lost 4 bases, and 14 bases lay in between. Looking up the rest from reference TRBV5-6 and TRBJ2-2 gives the full variable domain: DAGVTQSPTHLIKTRGQQVTLRCSPKSGHDTVSWYQQALGQGPQFIFQYYEEEERQRGNFPDRFSGHQFPNYSSELNVNALLLGDSALYLCASSPFAGPTGELFFGEGSRLTVL.

V is TRBV3-1 and J is TRBJ2-7; D tentatively fits TRBD1 or TRBD2 (5 bases each). The length of the CDR3 is 16 residues. Trimming cost V 3 bases and J 2 bases, with 17 bases left between them. Germline CDR1 LGHDT, CDR2 YNNKEL (reference sequence). CDR3 sequence reads: CASSQSGTKSPYEQYF. In DNA form, the CDR3 reads TGTGCCAGCAGCCAGTCCGGGACGAAGAGCCCCTACGAGCAGTACTTC.

This clonotype was counted ten times or more. The CDR3 region has the DNA TGCAGCGTTGAAGAAGGGTCTTTCAGCCCAGAAGCTAACTATGGCTACACCTTC. It codes for CSVEEGSFSPEANYGYTF. The chain carries TRBV29-1 and TRBJ1-2; D remains unclear. The germline CDR1 and CDR2 sequences are SQVTM and ANQGSEA. The CDR3 is made up of 18 amino acids. V dropped 0 bases and J dropped 0 bases, with 20 bases sitting between them.

This clonotype was seen many times. The chain has TRBV7-9 and TRBJ2-1; 10 bases align to TRBD2. CDR1 SEHNR and CDR2 FQNEAQ come from the germline V gene (reference sequence). CDR3 length equals 12 residues. The trim removed 8 bases at V and 8 bases at J, leaving 3 bases unmatched. The CDR3 DNA is TGTGCCAGCTACGGGACTAGCGATGAGCAGTTCTTC. It yields the protein CASYGTSDEQFF.

This clonotype was seen many times. V usage is TRBV21-1 and J usage is TRBJ2-1. TRBV21-1 is shown as a pseudogene. The CDR3 is made up of 13 amino acids. The CDR3 protein is CASSKGLINEQFF. The CDR3 DNA follows: TGTGCCAGCAGCAAAGGACTTATCAATGAGCAGTTCTTC.

The chain uses TRBV7-9 and TRBJ1-4; D is uncertain. V lost 6 bases to trimming and J lost 3 bases, with 14 bases between them. The CDR3 totals 15 residues. Germline V CDR1 and CDR2: SEHNR, FQNEAQ (reference sequence). The CDR3 coding sequence is TGTGCCAGCAGTGATACCTTGGACCCTAATGAAAAACTGTTTTTT. Translating it yields CASSDTLDPNEKLFF. Looking up the rest from reference TRBV7-9 and TRBJ1-4 gives the full variable domain: DTGVSQNPRHKITKRGQNVTFRCDPISEHNRLYWYRQTLGQGPEFLTYFQNEAQLEKSRLLSDRFSAERPKGSFSTLEIQRTEQGDSAMYLCASSDTLDPNEKLFFGSGTQLSVL.

There are a few counts of this clonotype. The chain is built from TRBV7-9 and TRBJ1-1; D perhaps matches TRBD1 (5 bases). This CDR3 comprises 15 residues. Germline-derived CDR1 and CDR2 are SEHNR and FQNEAQ (reference sequence). Trimming cost V 5 bases and J 4 bases, with 17 bases left between them. The CDR3 here is CASSPSRGQGTEAFF. The CDR3 region has the DNA TGTGCCAGCAGCCCTTCGAGAGGGCAGGGCACTGAAGCTTTCTTT.

The gene calls are TRBV12-3 or TRBV12-4 and TRBJ2-7; perhaps D is TRBD1 or TRBD2 (5 bases each). V was cut by 11 bases and J by 5 bases, with 16 bases left in between. The CDR3 runs to 12 residues. CDR3 in DNA: TGTGCCGGCCAGGGAGCCCGAGACGAGCAGTACTTC. Its translation: CAGQGARDEQYF.

As concerns this clonotype: A read error may be the cause here, since a much bigger clone is one base away. The chain combines TRBV2 with TRBJ2-7; D uncertain. Germline CDR1 SNHLY, CDR2 FYNNEI. The germline V and J ends were trimmed by 2 bases and 3 bases, with 11 bases remaining between them. There are 14 residues in the CDR3. This CDR3 reads CASSEIARLYEQYF. The CDR3 coding sequence is TGTGCCAGCAGTGAAATAGCTCGACTCTACGAGCAGTACTTC. Together with reference TRBV2 and TRBJ2-7, the CDR3 gives the full variable domain: EPEVTQTPSHQVTQMGQEVILRCVPISNHLYFYWYRQILGQKVEFLVSFYNNEISEKSEIFDDQFSVERPDGSNFTLKIRSTKLEDSAMYFCASSEIARLYEQYFGPGTRLTVT.

V and J are TRBV19 and TRBJ1-5, with D unclear. The CDR3 length is 14 residues. The V and J ends lost 6 bases and 7 bases respectively, with 16 bases between them. Germline V CDR1 and CDR2: LNHDA, SQIVND (reference sequence). CDR3 bases: TGTGCCAGTAGCAAGGGAATTATCGGGCAGCCCCAGCATTTT. It is translated as CASSKGIIGQPQHF.

This sequence joins TRBV4-3 and TRBJ2-7; a possible D gene is TRBD1 (5 bases). CDR1 LGHNA and CDR2 YSLEER come from the germline V gene. CDR3 length: 14 residues. V was pared by 1 base and J by 1 base, with 8 bases between. CDR3 in DNA: TGCGCCAGCAGCCAAGCCCAGGGTTCCTACGAGCAGTACTTC. This gives the protein CASSQAQGSYEQYF.

This clonotype was seen more than once but under ten times. This sequence joins TRBV12-3 or TRBV12-4 and TRBJ2-1; TRBD2 might be the D (6 bases). V gave up 1 base and J gave up 4 bases, with 11 bases separating them. This CDR3 comprises 15 residues. The CDR3 nucleotides read TGTGCCAGCAGTTTAGGCACTAGCCAGTACAATGAGCAGTTCTTC. This gives the protein CASSLGTSQYNEQFF.

V usage is TRBV21-1 and J usage is TRBJ2-2; TRBD2 is taken as the D call from the table, unchecked against the DNA. TRBV21-1 is a listed pseudogene. The CDR3 loop spans 13 amino acids. In DNA form, the CDR3 reads TGTGCCACCCAGGCCCCTAGTGCCGGGGAGCTGTTTTTT. Translated, it gives CATQAPSAGELFF.